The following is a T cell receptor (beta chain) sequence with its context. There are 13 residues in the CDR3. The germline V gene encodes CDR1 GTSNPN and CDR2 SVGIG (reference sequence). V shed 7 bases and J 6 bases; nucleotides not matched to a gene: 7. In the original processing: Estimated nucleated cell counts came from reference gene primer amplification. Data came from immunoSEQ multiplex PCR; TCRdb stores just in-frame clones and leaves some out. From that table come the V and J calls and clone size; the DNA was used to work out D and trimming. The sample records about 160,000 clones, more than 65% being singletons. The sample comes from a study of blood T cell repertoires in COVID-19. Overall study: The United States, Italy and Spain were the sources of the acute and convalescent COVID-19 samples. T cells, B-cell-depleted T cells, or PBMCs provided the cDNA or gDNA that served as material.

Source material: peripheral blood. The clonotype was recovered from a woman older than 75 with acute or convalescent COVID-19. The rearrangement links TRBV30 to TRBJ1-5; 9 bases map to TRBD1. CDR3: CASSTGGVQPQHF. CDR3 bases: TGTGCCTCCTCGACAGGGGGAGTTCAGCCCCAGCATTTT.